One and the same sample provided the 8 T cell receptor beta chains below, sequenced in a study of tumor-infiltrating lymphocytes in primary liver carcinoma. With a constant-region primer, TCR beta cDNA was made from 450 to 550 ng of total RNA. For TCR beta, libraries were produced by three nested multiplex PCR rounds using slightly modified ARM-PCR. For around 11 cycles apiece, the opening two PCR rounds ran with TRBV1-TRBV30 forward primers and a C-beta reverse primer. One entry per CDR3 protein, called by TCRdb with MiXCR from the multiplex PCR reads. The sample has just under 45,000 distinct CDR3 sequences, 73% seen once. Scientists recovered RNA and DNA together from around 20-30 mg of unsorted bulk tissue. Sequenced input: liver tumor tissue from sampling region 2. The subset: tumor region T2, inferior pole. The source of these receptors is a man aged 40-55 years with primary liver carcinoma and hepatitis B virus infection.

To note about this clonotype: The junction departs from germline at one end; a sequencing error may be responsible. The chain is built from TRBV11-2 and TRBJ2-7; perhaps TRBD1 as D (5 bases). The CDR3 consists of 14 residues. Germline V gene lookup returns CDR1 SGHAT and CDR2 FQNNGV. The CDR3 DNA reads as TGTACCAGCAGCTCTAACAGGAACTACTACGAGCACTACTTC. Protein: CTSSSNRNYYEHYF. The complete variable domain, with remaining parts taken from reference TRBV11-2 and TRBJ2-7, reads EAGVAQSPRYKIIEKRQSVAFWCNPISGHATLYWYQQILGQGPKLLIQFQNNGVVDDSQLPKDRFSAERLKGVDSTLKIQPAKLEDSAVYLCTSSSNRNYYEHYFGPGTRLTVT.

Comment on this clonotype: A read error may produce the germline difference seen at one junction end. The CDR3 sequence is CASSLNSDRQETRYF. For the CDR3, the DNA is TGTGCCAGCAGCTTGAACTCTGACAGACAAGAGACCCGGTACTTC. The genes are TRBV5-4 and TRBJ2-5; TRBD1 might be the D (5 bases). The CDR3 length is 15 residues. Germline V gene lookup returns CDR1 SGHNT and CDR2 YYREEE (reference sequence).

Turning to this clonotype: The junction differs from germline at one of its ends, possibly a read error. The genes are TRBV7-9 and TRBJ2-1; the D is unclear. The CDR3 length is 14 residues. Looked up from germline, CDR1 is SEHNR and CDR2 is FQNEAQ (reference sequence). The CDR3 loop is CVSSLSLPGHEQFF. The CDR3 region has the DNA TGTGTCAGCAGCTTATCACTCCCTGGTCATGAGCAGTTCTTC. The entire variable domain, with the rest obtained from reference TRBV7-9 and TRBJ2-1, is as follows: DTGVSQNPRHKITKRGQNVTFRCDPISEHNRLYWYRQTLGQGPEFLTYFQNEAQLEKSRLLSDRFSAERPKGSFSTLEIQRTEQGDSAMYLCVSSLSLPGHEQFFGPGTRLTVL.

The chain employs TRBV6-6 and TRBJ2-2, with D maybe TRBD2 (5 bases). In germline, CDR1 is MNHNY, CDR2 SVGAGI (reference sequence). CDR3 size: 14 residues. CDR3 sequence: CIVSVARGTGELFF. In DNA, the CDR3 is TGTATCGTCTCCGTCGCCCGAGGGACCGGGGAGCTGTTTTTT.

In this sample, this clonotype turned up once. The chain combines TRBV30 with TRBJ1-1, with D unresolved. V was clipped by 4 bases and J by 9 bases, with 18 bases between them. The CDR3 loop spans 13 amino acids. Per germline, CDR1 GTSNPN and CDR2 SVGIG (reference sequence). The CDR3 nucleotides are TGTGCCTGGAATGTAAAGGGAGGTAAAAAAGCTTTCTTT. Translated: CAWNVKGGKKAFF.

Note on this clonotype: At one of its ends the junction is not consistent with the germline gene, which may arise from a read error. CDR3: CASSEALPPYSGNSIYF. In DNA form, the CDR3 reads TGTGCCAGCAGTGAAGCCCTCCCACCCTACTCTGGAAACTCCATATATTTT. The rearrangement uses TRBV6-1 and TRBJ1-3; D gene uncertain. CDR3 length: 17 amino acids. The germline CDR1 and CDR2 sequences are MNHNS and SASEGT.

V is TRBV5-1 and J is TRBJ2-5, with 8 bases matching TRBD1. The CDR3 covers 15 residues. Per the germline V gene, CDR1 is SGHRS and CDR2 is YFSETQ. DNA of the CDR3: TGCGTCACCAGCCAGACAGGGGAAGAACAAGAGACCCAGTACTTC. The encoded protein is CVTSQTGEEQETQYF.

This clonotype occurred many times. The chain recombines TRBV28 with TRBJ1-5, with D possibly TRBD1 on 6 matching bases. Trimming left V 6 bases short and J 0 bases short, with 12 bases between. Per the germline V gene, CDR1 is MDHEN and CDR2 is SYDVKM. CDR3 length equals 15 residues. The CDR3 nucleotides are TGTGCCAGCAGCCCAGGGGTTTATAGCAATCAGCCCCAGCATTTT. It yields the protein CASSPGVYSNQPQHF. Complete variable domain (other parts from reference TRBV28 and TRBJ1-5): DVKVTQSSRYLVKRTGEKVFLECVQDMDHENMFWYRQDPGLGLRLIYFSYDVKMKEKGDIPEGYSVSREKKERFSLILESASTNQTSMYLCASSPGVYSNQPQHFGDGTRLSIL.